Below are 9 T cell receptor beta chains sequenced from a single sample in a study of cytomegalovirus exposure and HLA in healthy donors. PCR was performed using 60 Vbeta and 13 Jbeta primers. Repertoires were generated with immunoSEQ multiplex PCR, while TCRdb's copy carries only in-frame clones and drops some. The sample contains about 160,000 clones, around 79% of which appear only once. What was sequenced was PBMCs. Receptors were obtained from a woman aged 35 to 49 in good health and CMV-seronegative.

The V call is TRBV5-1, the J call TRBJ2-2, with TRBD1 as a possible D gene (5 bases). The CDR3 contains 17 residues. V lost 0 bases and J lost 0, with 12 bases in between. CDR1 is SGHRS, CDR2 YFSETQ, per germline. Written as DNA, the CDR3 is TGCGCCAGCAGCTTGGGACAGCTGATATCGAACACCGGGGAGCTGTTTTTT. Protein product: CASSLGQLISNTGELFF.

The CDR3 here is CASSYQGQKNIQYF. The CDR3 DNA sequence: TGTGCCAGCAGTTATCAGGGACAGAAAAACATTCAGTACTTC. This rearrangement joins TRBV6-5 to TRBJ2-4; 7 bases are shared with TRBD1. Germline loops: CDR1 MNHEY, CDR2 SVGAGI. CDR3 length: 14 residues. Trimming removed 3 bases from V and 4 bases from J; junction bases left unmatched: 3.

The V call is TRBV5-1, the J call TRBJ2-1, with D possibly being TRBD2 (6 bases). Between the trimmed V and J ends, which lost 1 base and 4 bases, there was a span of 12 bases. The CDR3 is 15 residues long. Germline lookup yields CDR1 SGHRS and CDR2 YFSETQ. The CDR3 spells CASSLFPGTYNEQFF. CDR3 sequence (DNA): TGCGCCAGCAGCTTGTTTCCGGGGACTTACAATGAGCAGTTCTTC.

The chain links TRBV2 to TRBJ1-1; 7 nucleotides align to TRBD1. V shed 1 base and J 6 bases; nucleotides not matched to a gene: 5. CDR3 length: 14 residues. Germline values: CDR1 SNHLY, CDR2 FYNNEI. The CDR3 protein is CASSEDRGVPEAFF. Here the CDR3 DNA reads TGTGCCAGCAGTGAAGACAGGGGAGTTCCTGAAGCTTTCTTT.

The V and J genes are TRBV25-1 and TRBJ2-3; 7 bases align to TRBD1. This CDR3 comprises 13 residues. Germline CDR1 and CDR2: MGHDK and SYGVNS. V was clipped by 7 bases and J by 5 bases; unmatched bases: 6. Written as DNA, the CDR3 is TGTGCCAGCACACGACAGGGTAGAGATACGCAGTATTTT. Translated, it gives CASTRQGRDTQYF. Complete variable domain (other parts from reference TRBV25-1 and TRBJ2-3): EADIYQTPRYLVIGTGKKITLECSQTMGHDKMYWYQQDPGMELHLIHYSYGVNSTEKGDLSSESTVSRIRTEHFPLTLESARPSHTSQYLCASTRQGRDTQYFGPGTRLTVL.

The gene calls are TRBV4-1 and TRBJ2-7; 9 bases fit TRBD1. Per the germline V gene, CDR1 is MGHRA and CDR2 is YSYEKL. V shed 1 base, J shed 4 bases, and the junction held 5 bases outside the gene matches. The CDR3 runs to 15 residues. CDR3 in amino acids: CASSQVEGQGYEQYF. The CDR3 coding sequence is TGCGCCAGCAGCCAAGTAGAAGGACAGGGGTACGAGCAGTACTTC.

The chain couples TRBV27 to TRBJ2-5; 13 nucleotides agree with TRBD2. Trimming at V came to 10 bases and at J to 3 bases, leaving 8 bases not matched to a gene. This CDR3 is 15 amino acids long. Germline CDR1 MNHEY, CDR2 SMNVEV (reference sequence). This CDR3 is CATLTTSGGKETQYF. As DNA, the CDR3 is TGTGCCACCCTGACGACTAGCGGGGGGAAAGAGACCCAGTACTTC.

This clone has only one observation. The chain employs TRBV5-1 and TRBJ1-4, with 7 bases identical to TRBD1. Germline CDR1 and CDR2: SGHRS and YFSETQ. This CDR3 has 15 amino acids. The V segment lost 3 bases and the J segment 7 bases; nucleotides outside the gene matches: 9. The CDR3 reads CASSSAPGGPEKLFF. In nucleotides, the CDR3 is TGCGCCAGCAGCTCGGCGCCAGGGGGGCCTGAAAAACTGTTTTTT.

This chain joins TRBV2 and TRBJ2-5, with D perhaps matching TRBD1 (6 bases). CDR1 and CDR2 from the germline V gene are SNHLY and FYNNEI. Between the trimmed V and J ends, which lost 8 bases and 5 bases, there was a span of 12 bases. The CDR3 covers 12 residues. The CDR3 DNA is TGTGCCAGCGGGGGCAGCAGGGAGACCCAGTACTTC. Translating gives CASGGSRETQYF.